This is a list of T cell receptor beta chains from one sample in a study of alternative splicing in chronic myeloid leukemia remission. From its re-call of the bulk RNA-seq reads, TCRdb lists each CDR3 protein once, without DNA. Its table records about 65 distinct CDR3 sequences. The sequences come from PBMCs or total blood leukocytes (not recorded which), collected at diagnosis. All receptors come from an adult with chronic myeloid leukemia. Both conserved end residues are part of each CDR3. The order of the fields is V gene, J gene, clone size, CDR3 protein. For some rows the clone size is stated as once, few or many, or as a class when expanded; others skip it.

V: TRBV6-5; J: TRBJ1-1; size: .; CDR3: CASSYSNPQNTEAFF
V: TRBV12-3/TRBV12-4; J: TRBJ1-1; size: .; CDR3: CASSYVNTEAFF
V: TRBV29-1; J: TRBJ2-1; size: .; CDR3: CSVVTGTSSYNEQFF
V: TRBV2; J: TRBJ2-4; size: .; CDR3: CASSVDKTNIQYF
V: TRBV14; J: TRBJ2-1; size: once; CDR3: CASSLPGQGNEQFF
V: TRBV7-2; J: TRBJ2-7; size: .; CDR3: CASSPRTGGGYEQYF
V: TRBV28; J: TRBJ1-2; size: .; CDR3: CASSSEGTANYGYTF
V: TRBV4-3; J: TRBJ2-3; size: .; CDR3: CASSHGTGADTQYF
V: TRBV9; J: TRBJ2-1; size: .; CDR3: CASSVDYNEQFF
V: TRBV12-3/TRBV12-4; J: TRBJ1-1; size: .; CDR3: CASSFRGLFEAFF
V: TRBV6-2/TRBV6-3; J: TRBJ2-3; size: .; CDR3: CASRGWGQTDTQYF
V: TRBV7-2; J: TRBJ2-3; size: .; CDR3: CASSLEAGRTDTQYF
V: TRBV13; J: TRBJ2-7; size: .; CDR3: CASSFSGANEQYF
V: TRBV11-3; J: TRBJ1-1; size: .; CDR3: CASRGTWEENTEAFF
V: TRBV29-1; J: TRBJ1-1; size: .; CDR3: CSVPGTVKRTEAFF
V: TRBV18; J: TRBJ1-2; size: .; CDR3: CASSPFPGVSYGYTF
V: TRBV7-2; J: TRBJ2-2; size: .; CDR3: CASSPGQGPGELFF
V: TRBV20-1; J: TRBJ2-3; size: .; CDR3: CSARGSGGGTDTQYF
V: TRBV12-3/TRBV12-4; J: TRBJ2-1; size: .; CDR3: CASSLGTPNEQFF
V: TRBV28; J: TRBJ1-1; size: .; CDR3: CASSPWGQGTEAFF
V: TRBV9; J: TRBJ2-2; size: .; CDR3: CASSVAGFPGELFF
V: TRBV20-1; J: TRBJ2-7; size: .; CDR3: CSATRDTYEQYF
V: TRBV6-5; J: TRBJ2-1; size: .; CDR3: CASSKSGTGANEQFF
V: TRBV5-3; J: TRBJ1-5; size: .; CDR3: CALPKGNQPQHF
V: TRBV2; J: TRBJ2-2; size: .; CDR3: CASSEAWTNTGELFF
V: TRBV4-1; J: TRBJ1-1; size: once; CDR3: CASSQETYSTEAFF
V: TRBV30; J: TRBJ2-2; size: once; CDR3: CAWTRRPNTGELFF
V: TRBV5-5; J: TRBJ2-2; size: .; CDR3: CASSLLQTRGELFF
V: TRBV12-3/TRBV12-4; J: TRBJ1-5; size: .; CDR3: CASSLGGIKHQPQHF
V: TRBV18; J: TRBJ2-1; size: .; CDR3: CASSRDGLNNEQFF